This TCR beta chain was captured by sequencing in a study of blood T cell repertoires in COVID-19 (dated by TCRdb to 2019 to 2021). At the level of the whole study: Collaborator samples came from the United States, Italy and Spain and covered acute and convalescent phases of COVID-19. The material from the prospective study consisted of cDNA or gDNA derived from T cells, B-cell-depleted T cells, or PBMCs. Subjects who had been exposed to COVID-19, were actively infected with it, or had recovered from it provided the deeply sampled blood TCRbeta repertoires that made up the dataset. The repertoires were released in a freely available public database meant as a resource for research on the immune response to SARS-CoV-2. Samples came from the ongoing ImmuneRACE study (first 160 participants) plus 1,254 subjects from 6 global collaborators. Nearly every sample came with metadata listing a de-identified subject ID, COVID-19 status, age in years and sex. Where available, HLA class I and class II types were taken from metadata supplied by the sample provider and were not determined by assay-based typing.

As regards this clone: Its antigen is currently not known. Base qualities are not provided; no much larger clone lies one nucleotide away.

TCRbeta CDR3 regions were amplified from genomic DNA by means of the immunoSEQ Assay, a bias-controlled multiplex PCR. In the source study's methods: Nucleated cell counts per sample were estimated from amplification of reference gene primers within the assay. Sequence reads were collapsed and filtered to measure the absolute abundance of every unique TCRbeta CDR3 rearrangement. For each sample, productive Simpson clonality was calculated as the square root of Simpson's diversity index over productive rearrangements. TCRdb retrieved this table from immuneACCESS and kept in-frame rearrangements only. Not all clones are present; in checked studies, unresolved V genes account for under half, and no reason is known for the remainder. That table gives V, J and clone size, and the DNA gave D and trimming. For this sample there are about 53,000 clones; approximately 86% appear just once. The ten largest clones add up to approximately 12% of the sample.

V is reduced by 2 bases and J by 5 bases, leaving a spacing of 9 bases between them. CDR1 is given as KGHSH and CDR2 as LQKENI, both from the germline V gene. The CDR3 has 13 amino acids, counting the end cysteine and phenylalanine. The entry retains the CDR3 DNA only, 39 bases that are in frame from base 1. The collaborating institutions used their own protocols to collect whole blood in K2EDTA tubes. Collaborator samples were shipped for TCRbeta analysis as frozen whole blood, isolated PBMCs, or DNA extracted from either sample type. Overall study outcomes, separate from this receptor: How much clinical and demographic metadata was included differed by source and by participant, and the metadata was provided uncurated.

This TCR came from a man between 65 and 85 years old with active COVID-19. The material sequenced was peripheral blood. The rearrangement joined TRBV18 to TRBJ1-1; tentative D gene TRBD1, with 6 bases matching. The DNA is as follows: TGTGCCAGCTCACCAATAGGGGGTACTGAAGCTTTCTTT. Its translation reads: CASSPIGGTEAFF.